The 28 T cell receptor beta chains in this list originate from one sample, sequenced in a study of cytomegalovirus exposure and HLA in healthy donors (dated by TCRdb to 2016 to 2017). The library was produced with the immunoSEQ multiplex PCR assay. For the multiplex PCR, a mixture combining 60 forward primers for TCR Vbeta segments and 13 reverse primers for TCR Jbeta segments was used. As stored in TCRdb, this immuneACCESS dataset retains in-frame rearrangements with V and J assigned. A fraction of the clones does not appear; measured against another copy, unresolved V genes explain less than half of the discrepancy, and the remainder lacks a known reason. The sample table records about 240,000 clones; 81% of these occur just once. The ten most abundant clones make up around 8.3% of the sample. Sequencing used PBMCs. These receptors all stem from a woman in her sixties or seventies in good health and CMV-seropositive.

The chain uses TRBV19 and TRBJ1-4; TRBD1 agrees at 11 bases. J lost 6 bases, V lost 7 bases, and 7 bases had no gene match. The CDR3 has 15 residues. Germline-derived CDR1 and CDR2 are LNHDA and SQIVND (reference sequence). The CDR3 region has the DNA TGTGCCAGTACGTGGACAGGGGGCTTCGATGAAAAACTGTTTTTT. Amino acids: CASTWTGGFDEKLFF.

V gene TRBV6-5 combines with J gene TRBJ2-1; TRBD2 matches 8 bases. This CDR3 spans 15 amino acids. The V gene end was trimmed by 6 bases and the J gene end by 4 bases; junction bases not matched to a gene: 8. Germline-derived CDR1 and CDR2 are MNHEY and SVGAGI. CDR3 in DNA: TGTGCCAGCAGAGCCGGGAGGGGAAATTACAATGAGCAGTTCTTC. As protein: CASRAGRGNYNEQFF.

This clone was counted a single time. The gene calls are TRBV7-3 and TRBJ2-3; 10 bases align to TRBD1. CDR1 and CDR2 (germline): SGHTA, FQGTGA. V lost 5 bases to trimming and J lost 4 bases; unmatched junction nucleotides: 6. This CDR3 is 15 amino acids long. DNA of the CDR3: TGTGCCAGCAGCAAATGGACAGGGGGGTCAGATACGCAGTATTTT. Translated: CASSKWTGGSDTQYF. Looking up the rest from reference TRBV7-3 and TRBJ2-3 gives the full variable domain: GAGVSQTPSNKVTEKGKYVELRCDPISGHTALYWYRQSLGQGPEFLIYFQGTGAADDSGLPNDRFFAVRPEGSVSTLKIQRTERGDSAVYLCASSKWTGGSDTQYFGPGTRLTVL.

The V and J genes are TRBV6-1 and TRBJ2-1; 7 bases are a match to TRBD2. Per germline, CDR1 MNHNS and CDR2 SASEGT. The CDR3 is 14 residues long. Germline trimming cut 8 bases from V and 5 bases from J; bases unmatched to any gene: 9. The CDR3 here is CASVKRDVNNEQFF. The DNA of the CDR3 is TGTGCCAGCGTAAAGCGGGACGTCAACAATGAGCAGTTCTTC.

This chain joins TRBV29-1 and TRBJ2-3; 8 bases fit TRBD2. Germline CDR1 and CDR2: SQVTM and ANQGSEA. The CDR3 runs to 13 residues. V was clipped by 4 bases and J by 2 bases; unmatched bases: 2. CDR3 in DNA: TGCAGCGTTGGCGGGAGGAACACAGATACGCAGTATTTT. Its protein product is CSVGGRNTDTQYF.

The chain uses TRBV15 and TRBJ2-7, with a possible D match to TRBD1 (6 bases). The CDR3 spans 12 residues. From germline, CDR1 is LNHNV and CDR2 YYDKDF (reference sequence). The ends were cut back, 8 bases at V and 6 bases at J, with 14 bases in the middle. The CDR3 coding sequence is TGTGCCACCTCCTCAGGGGCGGCCGAGCAGTACTTC. Its translation: CATSSGAAEQYF.

The chain carries TRBV6-5 and TRBJ2-1; 8 positions match TRBD2. The V gene's germline CDR1 is MNHEY and CDR2 SVGAGI. The length of the CDR3 is 13 residues. J was trimmed by 7 bases and V by 7 bases; bases with no gene match: 6. The CDR3 sequence: CASKEREWNEQFF. The CDR3 nucleotides are TGTGCCAGCAAGGAGCGGGAGTGGAATGAGCAGTTCTTC.

The V call is TRBV4-2, the J call TRBJ2-1; TRBD2 matches at 8 bases. This CDR3 spans 18 amino acids. V was clipped by 0 bases and J by 4 bases; unmatched bases: 11. Germline V gene data show CDR1 as LGHNA and CDR2 as YNFKEQ. CDR3 DNA sequence: TGTGCCAGCAGCCAAGAATATGGTAGCGGGAAAATTTACAATGAGCAGTTCTTC. It translates to CASSQEYGSGKIYNEQFF.

This chain links TRBV7-3 with TRBJ2-1; 8 nucleotides agree with TRBD2. Trimming cost V 4 bases and J 1 base; bases outside gene matches: 3. The germline gives CDR1 SGHTA, CDR2 FQGTGA. The CDR3 contains 15 residues. The CDR3 DNA follows: TGTGCCAGCAGCTCATCGGGAGGGTCCTACAATGAGCAGTTCTTC. The encoded protein is CASSSSGGSYNEQFF.

The J gene is TRBJ1-5, the V gene TRBV19, with D possibly matching TRBD1 (5 bases). CDR3 length equals 14 residues. CDR1 is LNHDA and CDR2 is SQIVND in the germline V gene (reference sequence). V lost 8 bases to trimming and J lost 0 bases, with 11 bases between them. CDR3 in DNA: TGTGCCAGTGTAGGGGCTAATAGCAATCAGCCCCAGCATTTT. It codes for CASVGANSNQPQHF.

This clone has only a few counts. The rearrangement uses TRBV11-2 and TRBJ2-1; no clear D gene. The CDR3 length is 11 residues. V dropped 5 bases and J dropped 4 bases, with 3 bases sitting between them. Looked up from germline, CDR1 is SGHAT and CDR2 is FQNNGV. CDR3 sequence reads: CASSIYNEQFF. DNA of the CDR3: TGTGCCAGCAGCATATACAATGAGCAGTTCTTC.

This chain uses TRBV7-3 with TRBJ2-1; D is ambiguous. Germline CDR1 reads SGHTA; CDR2 reads FQGTGA. The CDR3 extends over 13 amino acids. V was pared by 2 bases and J by 5 bases, with 7 bases between. This CDR3 reads CASSLEAHNEQFF. Here the CDR3 DNA reads TGTGCCAGCAGCTTAGAAGCCCACAATGAGCAGTTCTTC.

CDR3 in amino acids: CSETLPYGYTF. The CDR3 DNA is TGCAGTGAGACACTTCCCTATGGCTACACCTTC. The chain couples TRBV20-1 to TRBJ1-2, with unresolved D. CDR1 and CDR2 (germline): DFQATT, SNEGSKA (reference sequence). V was clipped by 7 bases and J by 4 bases, with 10 bases between them. CDR3 length equals 11 residues.

The CDR3 region is CASSPTSGSGDTQYF. For the CDR3, the DNA is TGTGCCAGCAGCCCAACGAGCGGGTCGGGAGATACGCAGTATTTT. The chain combines TRBV5-4 with TRBJ2-3, with TRBD2 as a possible D gene (6 bases). The CDR3 has 15 residues. Germline V gene data show CDR1 as SGHNT and CDR2 as YYREEE (reference sequence). The V end lost 4 bases, the J end lost 5 bases, and 17 bases lay between the germline ends. Looking up the rest from reference TRBV5-4 and TRBJ2-3 gives the full variable domain: ETGVTQSPTHLIKTRGQQVTLRCSSQSGHNTVSWYQQALGQGPQFIFQYYREEENGRGNFPPRFSGLQFPNYSSELNVNALELDDSALYLCASSPTSGSGDTQYFGPGTRLTVL.

The chain links TRBV29-1 to TRBJ2-1; the match to TRBD2 covers 8 bases. V trimming: 8 bases; J trimming: 3 bases; junction bases outside the gene matches: 15. The germline V gene encodes CDR1 SQVTM and CDR2 ANQGSEA. The CDR3 length is 16 residues. Here the CDR3 reads CSLGREDVWGYNEQFF. The CDR3 nucleotides are TGCAGCCTTGGGCGGGAGGATGTTTGGGGCTACAATGAGCAGTTCTTC.

The V gene is TRBV5-4, the J gene TRBJ2-2; 8 positions agree with TRBD1. Germline V gene data show CDR1 as SGHNT and CDR2 as YYREEE (reference sequence). CDR3 size: 15 residues. The ends lost 4 bases at V and 1 base at J; junction bases unmatched: 3. The DNA of the CDR3 is TGTGCCAGCAGCCCTGGGACAGGGAACACCGGGGAGCTGTTTTTT. As protein: CASSPGTGNTGELFF.

This clone was recorded a few times. J is TRBJ1-5 and V is TRBV19; D remains ambiguous. The CDR3 is 15 amino acids. Per germline, CDR1 LNHDA and CDR2 SQIVND (reference sequence). Deletions cut 3 bases from V and 4 bases from J, with 13 bases between. CDR3 loop: CASSIEGLRNQPQHF. The CDR3 nucleotides are TGTGCCAGTAGTATTGAGGGCCTTCGTAATCAGCCCCAGCATTTT. Using reference TRBV19 and TRBJ1-5 for the parts outside the CDR3, the full variable domain is DGGITQSPKYLFRKEGQNVTLSCEQNLNHDAMYWYRQDPGQGLRLIYYSQIVNDFQKGDIAEGYSVSREKKESFPLTVTSAQKNPTAFYLCASSIEGLRNQPQHFGDGTRLSIL.

This clone is a singleton in its sample. The junction departs from germline at one end; a sequencing error may be responsible. This chain joins TRBV7-7 and TRBJ2-6; D is ambiguous. The CDR3 is 15 residues long. The germline V gene encodes CDR1 SSHAT and CDR2 FNYEAQ (reference sequence). The CDR3 reads CASSPGSSGANVLTF. For the CDR3, the DNA is TGTGCTAGCAGCCCAGGAAGCTCTGGGGCCAACGTCCTGACTTTC.

Details on this clone: Other DNA sequences in this sample translate to the same CDR3. The chain carries TRBV5-1 and TRBJ2-5; TRBD1 matches at 8 bases. The ends lost 3 bases at V and 2 bases at J; junction bases unmatched: 3. The CDR3 has 14 amino acids. Per the germline V gene, CDR1 is SGHRS and CDR2 is YFSETQ. This CDR3 reads CASSWTGTQETQYF. The DNA of the CDR3 is TGCGCCAGCAGCTGGACAGGGACACAAGAGACCCAGTACTTC.

V usage is TRBV28 and J usage is TRBJ1-4; 7 bases are shared with TRBD1. This CDR3 has 16 residues. CDR1 is MDHEN, CDR2 SYDVKM, per germline. J gave up 8 bases and V 6 bases, and 15 bases lay outside the gene matches. Here the CDR3 reads CASSPNRDSPREKLFF. DNA for the CDR3: TGTGCCAGCAGCCCAAATCGGGACAGTCCCCGGGAAAAACTGTTTTTT.

CDR3 protein: CASSALLLDNEQFF. The CDR3 nucleotides read TGTGCCAGCTCAGCACTTTTATTAGACAATGAGCAGTTCTTC. V usage is TRBV18 and J usage is TRBJ2-1; no firm D call. CDR3 length: 14 residues. The germline V and J ends were trimmed by 5 bases and 5 bases, with 13 bases remaining between them. The germline V gene encodes CDR1 KGHSH and CDR2 LQKENI.

The chain recombines TRBV5-1 with TRBJ2-4, with D maybe TRBD2 (6 bases). This CDR3 contains 15 residues. Germline V lookup: CDR1 SGHRS, CDR2 YFSETQ. V shed 0 bases and J shed 8 bases, with 15 bases lying between them. This CDR3 reads CASSLAGEAWDIQYF. As DNA, the CDR3 is TGCGCCAGCAGCTTGGCCGGGGAGGCCTGGGACATTCAGTACTTC.

This rearrangement joins TRBV29-1 to TRBJ2-3, with D possibly TRBD1 on 8 matching bases. V lost 6 bases and J lost 1, with 17 bases in between. The germline V gene has CDR1 SQVTM and CDR2 ANQGSEA. The CDR3 contains 15 residues. The CDR3 DNA is TGCAGCGTACCCCGACAGGGGAGGGGCACAGATACGCAGTATTTT. It codes for CSVPRQGRGTDTQYF.

The chain employs TRBV20-1 and TRBJ2-7, with D unresolved. V was pared by 5 bases and J by 3 bases, with 8 bases between. CDR1 and CDR2 (germline): DFQATT, SNEGSKA (reference sequence). This CDR3 has 11 residues. CDR3 bases: TGCAGTGCTCCACTATTCTACGAGCAGTACTTC. The encoded protein is CSAPLFYEQYF.

The CDR3 protein is CASSFARYTGELFF. For the CDR3, the DNA is TGTGCCAGCAGCTTTGCTAGATACACCGGGGAGCTGTTTTTT. The chain links TRBV7-9 to TRBJ2-2; D is ambiguous. V shed 3 bases and J shed 3 bases, with 8 bases lying between them. The V gene's germline CDR1 is SEHNR and CDR2 FQNEAQ (reference sequence). The CDR3 sequence is 14 residues long. The variable domain in full, with the rest retrieved from reference TRBV7-9 and TRBJ2-2, is DTGVSQNPRHKITKRGQNVTFRCDPISEHNRLYWYRQTLGQGPEFLTYFQNEAQLEKSRLLSDRFSAERPKGSFSTLEIQRTEQGDSAMYLCASSFARYTGELFFGEGSRLTVL.

This clone was seen a handful of times. The chain carries TRBV18 and TRBJ2-3; TRBD2 aligns across 8 bases. Germline loops: CDR1 KGHSH, CDR2 LQKENI. The CDR3 is made up of 19 amino acids. The junction had 16 bases not matched to a gene; V was cut back by 3 bases and J by 2 bases. The CDR3 DNA sequence: TGTGCCAGCTCACCCCGAAGGGTAACTAGCGGTGGAGACACAGATACGCAGTATTTT. Protein product: CASSPRRVTSGGDTDTQYF.

This clone occurred once. The chain recombines TRBV5-1 with TRBJ1-4; 7 nucleotides match TRBD1. Germline V gives CDR1 SGHRS, CDR2 YFSETQ. This CDR3 contains 13 residues. V was pared by 2 bases and J by 7 bases, with 2 bases of the junction left unmatched. The DNA for the CDR3 is TGCGCCAGCAGCTTAGGGACAGCTGAAAAACTGTTTTTT. It specifies CASSLGTAEKLFF.

The chain is built from TRBV15 and TRBJ2-2; 15 bases match TRBD2. V dropped 8 bases and J dropped 7; count of bases not matched to a gene: 2. Per germline, CDR1 LNHNV and CDR2 YYDKDF (reference sequence). The CDR3 has 14 residues. CDR3 sequence (DNA): TGTGCCACCGAGGGACTAGCGGGAGGCGGGGAGCTGTTTTTT. It codes for CATEGLAGGGELFF.